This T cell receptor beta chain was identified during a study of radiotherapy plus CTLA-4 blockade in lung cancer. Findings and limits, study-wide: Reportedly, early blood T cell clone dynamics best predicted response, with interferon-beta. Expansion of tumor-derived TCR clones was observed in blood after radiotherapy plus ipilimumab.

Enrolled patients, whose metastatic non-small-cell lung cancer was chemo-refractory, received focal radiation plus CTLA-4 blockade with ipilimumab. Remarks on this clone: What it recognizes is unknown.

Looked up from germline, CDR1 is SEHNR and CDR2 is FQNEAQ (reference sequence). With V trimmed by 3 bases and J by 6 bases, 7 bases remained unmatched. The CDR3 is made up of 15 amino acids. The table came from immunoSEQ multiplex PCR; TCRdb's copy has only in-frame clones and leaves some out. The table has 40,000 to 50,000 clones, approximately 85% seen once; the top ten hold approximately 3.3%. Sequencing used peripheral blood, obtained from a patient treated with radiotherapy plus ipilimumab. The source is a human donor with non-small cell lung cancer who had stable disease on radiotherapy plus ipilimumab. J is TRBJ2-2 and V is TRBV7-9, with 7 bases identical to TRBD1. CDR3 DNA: TGTGCCAGCAGCTTCACCGGGACAGCCCCCGGGGAGCTGTTTTTT. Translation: CASSFTGTAPGELFF. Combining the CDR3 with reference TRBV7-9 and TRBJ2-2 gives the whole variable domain DTGVSQNPRHKITKRGQNVTFRCDPISEHNRLYWYRQTLGQGPEFLTYFQNEAQLEKSRLLSDRFSAERPKGSFSTLEIQRTEQGDSAMYLCASSFTGTAPGELFFGEGSRLTVL.